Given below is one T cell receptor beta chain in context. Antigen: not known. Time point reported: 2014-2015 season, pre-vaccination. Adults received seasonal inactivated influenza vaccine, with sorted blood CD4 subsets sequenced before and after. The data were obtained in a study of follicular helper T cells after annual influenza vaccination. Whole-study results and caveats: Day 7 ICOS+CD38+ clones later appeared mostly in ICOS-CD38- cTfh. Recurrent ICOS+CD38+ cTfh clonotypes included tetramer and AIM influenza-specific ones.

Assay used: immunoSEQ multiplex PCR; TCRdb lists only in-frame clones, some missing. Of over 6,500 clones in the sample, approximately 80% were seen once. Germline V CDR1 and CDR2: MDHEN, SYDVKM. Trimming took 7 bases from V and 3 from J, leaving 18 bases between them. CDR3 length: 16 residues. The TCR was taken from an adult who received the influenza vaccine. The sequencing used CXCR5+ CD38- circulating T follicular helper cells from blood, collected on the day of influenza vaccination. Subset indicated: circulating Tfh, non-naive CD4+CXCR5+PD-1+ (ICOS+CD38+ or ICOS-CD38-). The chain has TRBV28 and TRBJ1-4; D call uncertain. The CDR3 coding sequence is TGTGCCAGCACGGCCTTAGCCCGTCCTCCTAATGAAAAACTGTTTTTT. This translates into CASTALARPPNEKLFF.